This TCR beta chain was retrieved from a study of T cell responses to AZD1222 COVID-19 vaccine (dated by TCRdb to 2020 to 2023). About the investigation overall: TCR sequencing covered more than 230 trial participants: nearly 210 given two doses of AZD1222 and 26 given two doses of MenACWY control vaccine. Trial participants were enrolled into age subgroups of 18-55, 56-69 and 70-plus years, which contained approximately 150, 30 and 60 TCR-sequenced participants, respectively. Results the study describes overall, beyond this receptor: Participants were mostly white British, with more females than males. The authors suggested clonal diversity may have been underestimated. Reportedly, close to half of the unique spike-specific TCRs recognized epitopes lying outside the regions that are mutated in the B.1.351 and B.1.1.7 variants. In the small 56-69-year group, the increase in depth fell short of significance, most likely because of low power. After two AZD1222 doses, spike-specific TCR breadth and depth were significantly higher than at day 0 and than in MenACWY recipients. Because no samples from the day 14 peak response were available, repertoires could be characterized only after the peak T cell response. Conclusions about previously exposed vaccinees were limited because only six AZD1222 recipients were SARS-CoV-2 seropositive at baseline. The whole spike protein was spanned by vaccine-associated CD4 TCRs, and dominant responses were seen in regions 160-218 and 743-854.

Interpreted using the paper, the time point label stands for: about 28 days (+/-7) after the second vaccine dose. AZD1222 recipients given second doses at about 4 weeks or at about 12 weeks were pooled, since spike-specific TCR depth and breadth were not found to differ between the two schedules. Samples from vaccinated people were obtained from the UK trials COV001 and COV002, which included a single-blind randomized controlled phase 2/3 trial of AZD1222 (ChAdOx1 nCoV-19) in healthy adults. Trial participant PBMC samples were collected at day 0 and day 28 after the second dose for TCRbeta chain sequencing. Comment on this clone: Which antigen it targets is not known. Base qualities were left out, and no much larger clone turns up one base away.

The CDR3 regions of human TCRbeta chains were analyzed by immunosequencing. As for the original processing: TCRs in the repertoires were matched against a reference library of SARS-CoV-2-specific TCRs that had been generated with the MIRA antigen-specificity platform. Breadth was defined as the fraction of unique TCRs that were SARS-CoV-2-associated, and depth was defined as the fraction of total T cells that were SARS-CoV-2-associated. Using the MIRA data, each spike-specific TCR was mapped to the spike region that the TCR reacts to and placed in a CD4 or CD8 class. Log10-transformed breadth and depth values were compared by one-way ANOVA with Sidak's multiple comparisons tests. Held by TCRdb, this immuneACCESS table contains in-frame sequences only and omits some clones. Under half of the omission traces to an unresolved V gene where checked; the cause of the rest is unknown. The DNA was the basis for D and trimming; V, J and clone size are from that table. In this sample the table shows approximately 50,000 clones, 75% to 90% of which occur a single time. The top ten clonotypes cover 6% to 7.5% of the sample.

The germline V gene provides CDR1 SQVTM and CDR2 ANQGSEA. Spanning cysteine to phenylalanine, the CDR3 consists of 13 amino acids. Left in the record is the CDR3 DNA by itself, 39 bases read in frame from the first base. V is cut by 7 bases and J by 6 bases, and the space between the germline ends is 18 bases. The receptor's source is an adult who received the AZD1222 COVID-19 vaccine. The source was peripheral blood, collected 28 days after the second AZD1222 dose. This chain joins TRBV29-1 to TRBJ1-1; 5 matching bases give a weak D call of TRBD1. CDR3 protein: CSACQGLGAEAFF. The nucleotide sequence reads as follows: TGCAGCGCTTGTCAGGGATTAGGTGCTGAAGCTTTCTTT.